This is a list of T cell receptor beta chains from one sample in a study of T cell clones after liver transplantation. The table came from immunoSEQ multiplex PCR; TCRdb's copy has only in-frame clones and leaves some out. There are about 15,000 clones in the sample; 92% occur only once, and roughly half lies in the top ten. Here the sequenced sample was CD8+ T cells from blood, taken before liver transplant. The origin of the receptors is a human donor who received a liver transplant. Each CDR3 is given with its conserved first and last residue. A D gene is named only where the DNA matches it firmly. Size is stated for part of the rows, as once, few or many counts, or as a class when the clone is expanded.

d_gene: NA
j_gene: TRBJ2-7
abundance: NA
v_gene: TRBV7-9
CDR3nt: TGTGCCAGCAGCCACGTTTTTTCCTACGAGCAGTACTTC
CDR3aa: CASSHVFSYEQYF

d_gene: TRBD2
j_gene: TRBJ2-7
abundance: NA
v_gene: TRBV7-2
CDR3nt: TGTGCCAGCAGCGTTAGCGGGAGTAACACCTACGAGCAGTACTTC
CDR3aa: CASSVSGSNTYEQYF

d_gene: TRBD1
j_gene: TRBJ2-7
abundance: NA
v_gene: TRBV19
CDR3nt: TGTGCCAGTAGTGCCTTCGGGACAGGGGGTATGGTAGAGCAGTACTTC
CDR3aa: CASSAFGTGGMVEQYF

d_gene: NA
j_gene: TRBJ2-1
abundance: NA
v_gene: TRBV6-5
CDR3nt: TGTGCCAGCAGTTACTCTGTTGGAGTCTACACTGAGCAGTTCTTC
CDR3aa: CASSYSVGVYTEQFF

d_gene: NA
j_gene: TRBJ1-2
abundance: NA
v_gene: TRBV15
CDR3nt: TGTGCCACCAGCGCCAGACAGGTCCTCTATGGCTACACCTTC
CDR3aa: CATSARQVLYGYTF

d_gene: NA
j_gene: TRBJ1-1
abundance: NA
v_gene: TRBV9
CDR3nt: TGTGCCAGCAGTTACGGGGGAAACACTGAAGCTTTCTTT
CDR3aa: CASSYGGNTEAFF

d_gene: NA
j_gene: TRBJ2-7
abundance: NA
v_gene: TRBV4-2
CDR3nt: TGTGCCAGCAGCCAGAGCAGGGCCGCCACCTACGAGCAGTACTTC
CDR3aa: CASSQSRAATYEQYF

d_gene: NA
j_gene: TRBJ2-7
abundance: NA
v_gene: TRBV9
CDR3nt: TGTGCCAGCAGCGTACAAGCGGGCCTGCACGAGCAGTACTTC
CDR3aa: CASSVQAGLHEQYF

d_gene: TRBD2
j_gene: TRBJ2-3
abundance: NA
v_gene: TRBV15
CDR3nt: TGTGCCACTGAGGGGAAGCGGGAGCTTCGTCCGGATACGCAGTATTTT
CDR3aa: CATEGKRELRPDTQYF

d_gene: NA
j_gene: TRBJ2-7
abundance: NA
v_gene: TRBV7-6
CDR3nt: TGTGCCAGCAGCCCCAGGGGGGGAGCCTTTTTCGAGCAGTACTTC
CDR3aa: CASSPRGGAFFEQYF

d_gene: TRBD2
j_gene: TRBJ2-7
abundance: NA
v_gene: TRBV5-6
CDR3nt: TGTGCCAGCAGCACCATGACTAGCGGGAGTTACGAGCAGTACTTC
CDR3aa: CASSTMTSGSYEQYF

d_gene: NA
j_gene: TRBJ2-6
abundance: NA
v_gene: TRBV5-1
CDR3nt: TGCGCCAGCAGCCCACCGTCGTCGGGACGGTACTTCGGGGCCAACGTCCTGACTTTC
CDR3aa: CASSPPSSGRYFGANVLTF

d_gene: NA
j_gene: TRBJ2-7
abundance: NA
v_gene: TRBV6-6
CDR3nt: TGTGCCAGCAGTTACTCGACGGGGTACGAGCAGTACTTC
CDR3aa: CASSYSTGYEQYF

d_gene: NA
j_gene: TRBJ2-5
abundance: NA
v_gene: TRBV10-3
CDR3nt: TGTGCCATCAGTGCTGACACCCAAGAGACCCAGTACTTC
CDR3aa: CAISADTQETQYF

d_gene: TRBD1
j_gene: TRBJ2-7
abundance: NA
v_gene: TRBV4-1
CDR3nt: TGCGCCAGCGCGGAGGGACAGGGCTACGAGCAGTACTTC
CDR3aa: CASAEGQGYEQYF

d_gene: NA
j_gene: TRBJ2-7
abundance: few
v_gene: TRBV15
CDR3nt: TGTGCCACCAGCAGAGAGGAAGGCCAAACCTACGAGCAGTACTTC
CDR3aa: CATSREEGQTYEQYF

d_gene: TRBD1
j_gene: TRBJ1-4
abundance: NA
v_gene: TRBV9
CDR3nt: TGTGCCAGCAGCGTAGAGGGGGCGGCGGAAAAACTGTTTTTT
CDR3aa: CASSVEGAAEKLFF

d_gene: NA
j_gene: TRBJ2-5
abundance: NA
v_gene: TRBV2
CDR3nt: TGTGCCAGCACTACATTCCGGATACAAGAGACCCAGTACTTC
CDR3aa: CASTTFRIQETQYF

d_gene: NA
j_gene: TRBJ2-5
abundance: NA
v_gene: TRBV28
CDR3nt: TGTGCCAGCAGCACACCGGAGGGTCTATTAGAGACCCAGTACTTC
CDR3aa: CASSTPEGLLETQYF

d_gene: TRBD1
j_gene: TRBJ1-5
abundance: NA
v_gene: TRBV27
CDR3nt: TGTGCCAGCAGCCAGGGGGCCCGCAATCAGCCCCAGCATTTT
CDR3aa: CASSQGARNQPQHF

d_gene: TRBD1
j_gene: TRBJ2-7
abundance: NA
v_gene: TRBV13
CDR3nt: TGTGCCAGCAGCTTAGTTACCGGGACAGACCCCTACGAGCAGTACTTC
CDR3aa: CASSLVTGTDPYEQYF

d_gene: NA
j_gene: TRBJ1-2
abundance: NA
v_gene: TRBV21-1
CDR3nt: TGTGCCAGCAGCAAAGACTTGAGGGGCTACACCTTC
CDR3aa: CASSKDLRGYTF

d_gene: NA
j_gene: TRBJ1-2
abundance: NA
v_gene: TRBV19
CDR3nt: TGTGCCAGTAGTATCGTGGCCTATGGCTACACCTTC
CDR3aa: CASSIVAYGYTF

d_gene: TRBD1
j_gene: TRBJ2-5
abundance: NA
v_gene: TRBV9
CDR3nt: TGTGCCAGCAGCGTCGCTACAGGGGTAGAGACCCAGTACTTC
CDR3aa: CASSVATGVETQYF

d_gene: NA
j_gene: TRBJ2-7
abundance: NA
v_gene: TRBV12-5
CDR3nt: TGTGCTAGTGGTTTGTCCCCTTTCCCGGTGCAGTACTTC
CDR3aa: CASGLSPFPVQYF

d_gene: TRBD1
j_gene: TRBJ2-7
abundance: NA
v_gene: TRBV19
CDR3nt: TGTGCCACCATACCCTTTCACAGGGGTAATTCAGGGGAGCAGTACTTC
CDR3aa: CATIPFHRGNSGEQYF

d_gene: NA
j_gene: TRBJ2-7
abundance: NA
v_gene: TRBV9
CDR3nt: TGTGCCAGCAGCGTAGGAACCGGAGGAGCCTACGAGCAGTACTTC
CDR3aa: CASSVGTGGAYEQYF

d_gene: TRBD1
j_gene: TRBJ1-5
abundance: once
v_gene: TRBV28
CDR3nt: TGTGCCAGCAGTTCTCCCCTGGACAGGGGTCAGCCCCAGCATTTT
CDR3aa: CASSSPLDRGQPQHF

d_gene: NA
j_gene: TRBJ1-3
abundance: once
v_gene: TRBV6-7
CDR3nt: TGTGCCAGCAGTACCACGGGCGCGGGAAGTGGAAACACCATATATTTT
CDR3aa: CASSTTGAGSGNTIYF